These 21 T cell receptor beta chains share one sample of origin, sequenced in a study of cytomegalovirus exposure and HLA in healthy donors (dated by TCRdb to between 2016 and 2019). Libraries came from the immunoSEQ multiplex PCR assay. As stored in TCRdb, this immuneACCESS dataset retains in-frame rearrangements with V and J assigned. A fraction of the clones does not appear; measured against another copy, unresolved V genes explain less than half of the discrepancy, and the remainder lacks a known reason. Counted in this sample were 75,000 to 90,000 clones; 85% to 95% of them appeared once. The top ten clonotypes cover about 0.7% of the sample. Sequenced: PBMCs. The origin of the receptors is a woman between 18 and 29 years old in good health and CMV-seronegative.

V and J are TRBV7-9 and TRBJ2-3, with 9 bases identical to TRBD2. V shed 9 bases and J 6 bases; nucleotides not matched to a gene: 10. Germline lookup yields CDR1 SEHNR and CDR2 FQNEAQ (reference sequence). The CDR3 contains 14 residues. Written as DNA, the CDR3 is TGTGCCAGTCAGCGGGAGGCTTCAGGGGATACGCAGTATTTT. Protein sequence: CASQREASGDTQYF.

The chain has TRBV7-2 and TRBJ2-7, with 7 bases aligning to TRBD1. V was clipped by 5 bases and J by 3 bases; unmatched bases: 1. CDR3 length: 12 residues. Germline CDR1 SGHTA, CDR2 FQGNSA. This chain's CDR3 is CASSRQGYEQYF. The CDR3, as DNA: TGTGCCAGCAGCCGACAGGGCTACGAGCAGTACTTC.

The CDR3 spells CASSKTGNQPQHF. The CDR3, as DNA: TGTGCCAGTAGTAAGACAGGTAATCAGCCCCAGCATTTT. The chain uses TRBV19 and TRBJ1-5, with a possible D match to TRBD1 (6 bases). CDR1 LNHDA and CDR2 SQIVND come from the germline V gene (reference sequence). V was cut by 4 bases and J by 4 bases, with 8 bases left in between. This CDR3 is 13 amino acids long.

The chain combines TRBV5-4 with TRBJ2-3; TRBD2 matches at 7 bases. Germline CDR1 is SGHNT and CDR2 is YYREEE (reference sequence). This CDR3 has 17 amino acids. V shed 1 base, J shed 2 bases, and the junction held 10 bases outside the gene matches. This chain's CDR3 is CASSLRRGSDLTDTQYF. Written as DNA, the CDR3 is TGTGCCAGCAGCTTGCGGCGGGGGTCCGACCTCACAGATACGCAGTATTTT.

V and J are TRBV4-3 and TRBJ2-1; tentatively, D is TRBD2 (5 bases). This CDR3 is 15 amino acids long. The V gene's germline CDR1 is LGHNA and CDR2 YSLEER. The ends were cut back, 0 bases at V and 6 bases at J, with 12 bases in the middle. This CDR3 is CASSQDEGEINEQFF. The CDR3 DNA follows: TGCGCCAGCAGCCAAGATGAGGGAGAGATCAATGAGCAGTTCTTC.

The chain uses TRBV7-9 and TRBJ2-1; weak D call: TRBD2 (6 bases). The V gene's germline CDR1 is SEHNR and CDR2 FQNEAQ (reference sequence). The ends were cut back, 5 bases at V and 1 base at J, with 12 bases in the middle. The CDR3 runs to 15 residues. As DNA, the CDR3 is TGTGCCAGCAGCCACTACCGGGGGTCCTACAATGAGCAGTTCTTC. Protein product: CASSHYRGSYNEQFF.

As DNA, the CDR3 is TGTGCCAGCAGTGATATGACAAAGGCTACCTACGAGCAGTACTTC. Translating gives CASSDMTKATYEQYF. The gene calls are TRBV6-1 and TRBJ2-7; D gene unclear. V lost 3 bases, J lost 2 bases, and 14 bases lay in between. The CDR3 sequence is 15 residues long. Germline V gene lookup returns CDR1 MNHNS and CDR2 SASEGT.

The J gene is TRBJ1-5, the V gene TRBV2; TRBD1 matches at 7 bases. J gave up 6 bases and V 5 bases, and 7 bases lay outside the gene matches. The CDR3 has 14 amino acids. In germline, CDR1 is SNHLY, CDR2 FYNNEI. The chain's CDR3 is CASSRQGGSQPQHF. CDR3 DNA: TGTGCCAGCAGTCGACAGGGTGGGAGTCAGCCCCAGCATTTT.

The chain couples TRBV5-1 to TRBJ2-7; 10 positions agree with TRBD1. Germline CDR1 is SGHRS and CDR2 is YFSETQ. This CDR3 has 14 amino acids. V shed 4 bases and J 12 bases; nucleotides not matched to a gene: 13. CDR3 in amino acids: CASSGPGQGGLWYF. The DNA for the CDR3 is TGCGCCAGCAGCGGACCAGGACAGGGGGGGTTGTGGTACTTC.

The chain couples TRBV11-2 to TRBJ1-6; TRBD1 matches at 7 bases. This CDR3 comprises 15 residues. The trim removed 5 bases at V and 9 bases at J, leaving 10 bases unmatched. Per germline, CDR1 SGHAT and CDR2 FQNNGV. Written as DNA, the CDR3 is TGTGCCAGCAGCCAAAAGGGGGCGGATGGTTCACCCCTCCACTTT. Its translation: CASSQKGADGSPLHF.

In its sample, this clone was seen a few times. The chain uses TRBV7-9 and TRBJ1-2, with 8 positions matching TRBD1. This CDR3 spans 14 amino acids. Germline V gene lookup returns CDR1 SEHNR and CDR2 FQNEAQ (reference sequence). V was pared by 4 bases and J by 6 bases, with 7 bases of the junction left unmatched. The CDR3 nucleotides read TGTGCCAGCAGCTCAGGGGGCACGGAGGATGGCTACACCTTC. It is translated as CASSSGGTEDGYTF.

The chain has TRBV4-3 and TRBJ2-2; D is possibly TRBD2 (6 bases). In germline, CDR1 is LGHNA, CDR2 YSLEER. Trimming left V 5 bases short and J 1 base short, with 14 bases between. This CDR3 has 16 residues. CDR3 amino acids: CASSWTGTENTGELFF. CDR3 nucleotides: TGCGCCAGCAGCTGGACCGGGACTGAGAACACCGGGGAGCTGTTTTTT.

V usage is TRBV6-4 and J usage is TRBJ2-1, with TRBD2 identical over 13 bases. Germline trimming cut 5 bases from V and 3 bases from J; bases unmatched to any gene: 4. CDR1 is MRHNA and CDR2 is SNTAGT in the germline V gene. This CDR3 region has 16 residues. For the CDR3, the DNA is TGTGCCAGCAGTAGGACTAGCGGGAGTTTCTACAATGAGCAGTTCTTC. It codes for CASSRTSGSFYNEQFF.

This sequence joins TRBV7-2 and TRBJ2-5; D remains ambiguous. V was trimmed by 7 bases and J by 2 bases, leaving 20 bases between them. Germline CDR1 and CDR2: SGHTA and FQGNSA. The CDR3 is 16 amino acids. Written as DNA, the CDR3 is TGTGCCAGCACCAAAGATTGGGCGCCCACTCAAGAGACCCAGTACTTC. It yields the protein CASTKDWAPTQETQYF.

This chain links TRBV18 with TRBJ1-5; D is uncertain. The germline gives CDR1 KGHSH, CDR2 LQKENI. The CDR3 has 14 residues. V lost 3 bases to trimming and J lost 8 bases, with 14 bases between them. The CDR3 DNA sequence: TGTGCCAGCTCACCGACGAGGGATCTGGAGCCCCAGCATTTT. This codes for CASSPTRDLEPQHF.

V usage is TRBV13 and J usage is TRBJ2-5, with 9 bases aligning to TRBD2. The CDR3 extends over 17 amino acids. Germline CDR1 reads PRHDT; CDR2 reads FYEKMQ (reference sequence). V lost 2 bases, J lost 9 bases, and 16 bases stayed unmatched. The CDR3 sequence is CASSLSGREGLDGPQYF. The DNA of the CDR3 is TGTGCCAGCAGCTTATCAGGGCGGGAGGGCCTCGATGGGCCCCAGTACTTC. Full variable domain (remainder filled in from reference TRBV13 and TRBJ2-5): AAGVIQSPRHLIKEKRETATLKCYPIPRHDTVYWYQQGPGQDPQFLISFYEKMQSDKGSIPDRFSAQQFSDYHSELNMSSLELGDSALYFCASSLSGREGLDGPQYFGPGTRLLVL.

The V and J genes are TRBV11-1 and TRBJ2-1; 9 bases map to TRBD2. The germline gives CDR1 SGHAT, CDR2 FQDESV (reference sequence). With 3 bases clipped from V and 3 bases from J, the junction kept 9 bases outside the gene matches. This CDR3 spans 17 amino acids. The CDR3 protein is CASSLGPTSGDYNEQFF. In nucleotides, the CDR3 is TGTGCCAGCAGCTTGGGACCGACTAGCGGAGACTACAATGAGCAGTTCTTC.

The rearrangement uses TRBV6-1 and TRBJ2-7; 9 bases line up with TRBD1. Germline CDR1 and CDR2: MNHNS and SASEGT. The CDR3 totals 13 residues. The J segment lost 2 bases and the V segment lost 7 bases, leaving 3 bases of the junction unmatched. The CDR3 region has the DNA TGTGCCAGCACCTGGACAGGGGCCTACGAGCAGTACTTC. Its protein product is CASTWTGAYEQYF.

The V call is TRBV19, the J call TRBJ2-5; TRBD1 matches 8 bases. J was trimmed by 5 bases and V by 1 base; bases with no gene match: 9. The germline V gene has CDR1 LNHDA and CDR2 SQIVND (reference sequence). There are 16 residues in the CDR3. The CDR3 DNA follows: TGTGCCAGTAGTATAGGGGGACAGGTTTTAGGCGAGACCCAGTACTTC. Translation: CASSIGGQVLGETQYF. Variable domain in full (rest from reference TRBV19 and TRBJ2-5): DGGITQSPKYLFRKEGQNVTLSCEQNLNHDAMYWYRQDPGQGLRLIYYSQIVNDFQKGDIAEGYSVSREKKESFPLTVTSAQKNPTAFYLCASSIGGQVLGETQYFGPGTRLLVL.

J is TRBJ2-3 and V is TRBV9; TRBD2 matches 13 bases. Germline V gene sequence: CDR1 SGDLS, CDR2 YYNGEE. The CDR3 has 17 amino acids. The ends lost 4 bases at V and 5 bases at J; junction bases unmatched: 10. CDR3 amino acids: CASSPWGTSGMKDTQYF. The CDR3 DNA follows: TGTGCCAGCAGCCCTTGGGGGACTAGCGGGATGAAAGATACGCAGTATTTT.

This chain connects TRBV25-1 to TRBJ1-1; D gene unclear. Germline V gives CDR1 MGHDK, CDR2 SYGVNS. Trimming took off 2 bases at V and 0 bases at J, with 4 bases between the two ends. The CDR3 consists of 13 residues. The CDR3 spells CASSETVNTEAFF. The CDR3 region has the DNA TGTGCCAGCAGTGAAACGGTGAACACTGAAGCTTTCTTT.